This TCR beta chain derives from a study of blood T cell repertoires in COVID-19. Looked up from germline, CDR1 is LGHDT and CDR2 is YNNKEL (reference sequence). V lost 7 bases, J lost 9 bases, and 10 bases lay in between. The CDR3 runs to 10 residues. TCRdb keeps only in-frame clones here, not all; method: immunoSEQ multiplex PCR. Among around 250,000 clones listed, around 87% were seen once. Sequenced material: peripheral blood. J is TRBJ2-7 and V is TRBV3-1 (or the pseudogene TRBV3-2), with D unclear. This TCR derives from a woman aged 70-85 years with active or convalescent COVID-19. CDR3 protein: CASIWRRQYF. The CDR3 DNA is TGTGCCAGCATATGGCGGAGGCAGTACTTC.